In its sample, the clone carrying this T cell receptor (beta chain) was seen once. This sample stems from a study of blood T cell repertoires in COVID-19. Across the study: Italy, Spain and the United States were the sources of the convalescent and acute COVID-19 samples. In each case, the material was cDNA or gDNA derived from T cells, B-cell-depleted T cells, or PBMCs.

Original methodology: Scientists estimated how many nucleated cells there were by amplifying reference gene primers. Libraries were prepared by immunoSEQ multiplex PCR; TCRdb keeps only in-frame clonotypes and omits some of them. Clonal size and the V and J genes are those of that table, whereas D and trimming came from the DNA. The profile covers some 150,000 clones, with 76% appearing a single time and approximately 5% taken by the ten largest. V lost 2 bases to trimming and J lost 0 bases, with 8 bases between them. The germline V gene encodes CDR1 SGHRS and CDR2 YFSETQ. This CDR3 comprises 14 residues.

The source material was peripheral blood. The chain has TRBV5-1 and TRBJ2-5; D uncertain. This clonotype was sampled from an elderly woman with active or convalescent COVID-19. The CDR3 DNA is TGCGCCAGCAGCTTTGGCCTGTACCAAGAGACCCAGTACTTC. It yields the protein CASSFGLYQETQYF.